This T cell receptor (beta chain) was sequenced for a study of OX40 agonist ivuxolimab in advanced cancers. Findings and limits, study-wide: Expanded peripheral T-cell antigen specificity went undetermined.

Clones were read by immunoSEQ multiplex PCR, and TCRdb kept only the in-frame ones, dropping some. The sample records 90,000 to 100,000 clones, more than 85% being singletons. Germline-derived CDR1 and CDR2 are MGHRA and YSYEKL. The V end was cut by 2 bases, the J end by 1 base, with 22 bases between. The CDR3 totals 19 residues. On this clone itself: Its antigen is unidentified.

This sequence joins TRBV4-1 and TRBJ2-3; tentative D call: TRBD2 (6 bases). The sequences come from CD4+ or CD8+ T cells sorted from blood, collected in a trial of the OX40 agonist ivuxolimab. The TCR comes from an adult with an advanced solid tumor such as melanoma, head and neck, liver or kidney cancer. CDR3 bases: TGCGCCAGCAGCCAAAATGACCTAGGACTAAGCCGCCGCACAGATACGCAGTATTTT. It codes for CASSQNDLGLSRRTDTQYF.